The clone carrying this TCR beta chain was observed a few times. What it binds is unknown. With 60 Vbeta and 13 Jbeta primers, the PCR was carried out. Clones were sequenced by immunoSEQ multiplex PCR, and TCRdb holds only the in-frame ones, with some missing. Among approximately 150,000 clones listed, 80% were seen once. The record originates from a study of cytomegalovirus exposure and HLA in healthy donors. CDR3 length: 14 residues. Looked up from germline, CDR1 is GTSNPN and CDR2 is SVGIG (reference sequence). Trimming stripped 7 bases from V and 1 base from J, with 16 bases between. Study-level results: By HLA locus, TCR association rates varied in a later analysis, with DRB1 showing the most and HLA-C the fewest.

This chain uses TRBV30 with TRBJ1-2; tentative D call: TRBD1 (5 bases). This TCR was sampled from a woman aged 40 to 50 in good health and CMV-seronegative. The source material was PBMCs. This CDR3 is CAFLDSRYNYGYTF. The CDR3 DNA follows: TGTGCCTTTCTAGACAGCCGATATAACTATGGCTACACCTTC.